Listed below are T cell receptor beta chains from one sample, sequenced in a study of CD8+ T cells in alopecia areata. The method was immunoSEQ multiplex PCR; TCRdb's version includes in-frame clones alone and lacks a portion of them. The profile shows over 100,000 clones, approximately 48% of them singletons. This specimen was CD8+ T cells sorted from blood, taken at week 0. The source is a human donor with alopecia areata. The CDR3 runs from the conserved cysteine through the conserved F or W. Fields, in order: V gene, J gene, D gene, clone size, CDR3 protein, CDR3 DNA. The D gene is left open where the match is weak. A row's size may be missing; if present it is once, few, many or a size class.

V gene: TRBV19; J gene: TRBJ2-1; D gene: .; clone size: few; CDR3 protein: CASSNRPAYNEQFF; CDR3 DNA: TGTGCCAGTAGTAATCGCCCGGCTTACAATGAGCAGTTCTTC
V gene: TRBV5-5; J gene: TRBJ1-1; D gene: TRBD1; clone size: .; CDR3 protein: CASRLGGGRTEAFF; CDR3 DNA: TGTGCCAGCAGACTGGGAGGGGGCCGAACTGAAGCTTTCTTT
V gene: TRBV29-1; J gene: TRBJ2-1; D gene: .; clone size: few; CDR3 protein: CSGSLSPNEQFF; CDR3 DNA: TGCAGCGGATCTCTCTCTCCGAATGAGCAGTTCTTC
V gene: TRBV29-1; J gene: TRBJ2-7; D gene: .; clone size: few; CDR3 protein: CSVETTLSYEQYF; CDR3 DNA: TGCAGCGTTGAAACAACACTCTCCTACGAGCAGTACTTC
V gene: TRBV9; J gene: TRBJ2-7; D gene: .; clone size: once; CDR3 protein: CASSPTGAATSYEQYF; CDR3 DNA: TGTGCCAGCAGCCCCACCGGAGCCGCCACCTCCTACGAGCAGTACTTC
V gene: TRBV29-1; J gene: TRBJ2-7; D gene: .; clone size: .; CDR3 protein: CSVEDQDDRHYEQYF; CDR3 DNA: TGCAGCGTTGAAGATCAAGACGACAGGCACTACGAGCAGTACTTC
V gene: TRBV7-6; J gene: TRBJ2-5; D gene: .; clone size: .; CDR3 protein: CASSLGKVQQVPETQYF; CDR3 DNA: TGTGCCAGCAGCTTAGGGAAGGTCCAACAGGTTCCAGAGACCCAGTACTTC
V gene: TRBV7-9; J gene: TRBJ2-7; D gene: TRBD2; clone size: .; CDR3 protein: CASNPLAGGLHEQYF; CDR3 DNA: TGTGCCAGCAACCCACTAGCGGGGGGGCTACACGAGCAGTACTTC
V gene: TRBV4-3; J gene: TRBJ2-3; D gene: .; clone size: .; CDR3 protein: CASSQAGELDTDTQYF; CDR3 DNA: TGCGCCAGCAGTCAAGCCGGCGAGCTTGACACAGATACGCAGTATTTT
V gene: TRBV11-2; J gene: TRBJ2-5; D gene: .; clone size: few; CDR3 protein: CASSLAGKTQYF; CDR3 DNA: TGTGCCAGCAGCTTAGCGGGCAAGACCCAGTACTTC
V gene: TRBV30; J gene: TRBJ2-2; D gene: TRBD2; clone size: .; CDR3 protein: CAWSVLLAGVTGELFF; CDR3 DNA: TGTGCCTGGAGTGTACTACTAGCGGGGGTTACCGGGGAGCTGTTTTTT
V gene: TRBV6-5; J gene: TRBJ2-5; D gene: TRBD1; clone size: .; CDR3 protein: CASSSPPTGFETQYF; CDR3 DNA: TGTGCCAGCAGTTCGCCACCGACAGGGTTCGAGACCCAGTACTTC
V gene: TRBV30; J gene: TRBJ2-7; D gene: .; clone size: .; CDR3 protein: CAWSVPPGAYEQYF; CDR3 DNA: TGTGCCTGGAGTGTTCCCCCAGGCGCCTACGAGCAGTACTTC
V gene: TRBV4-1; J gene: TRBJ2-3; D gene: .; clone size: .; CDR3 protein: CASSQLYRSETDTQYF; CDR3 DNA: TGCGCCAGCAGCCAACTATATAGGTCAGAGACAGATACGCAGTATTTT
V gene: TRBV6-1; J gene: TRBJ1-1; D gene: TRBD1; clone size: once; CDR3 protein: CASSSQGAEAFF; CDR3 DNA: TGTGCCAGCAGTTCACAGGGGGCTGAAGCTTTCTTT
V gene: TRBV11-2; J gene: TRBJ2-1; D gene: TRBD2; clone size: .; CDR3 protein: CASSLLAGGKVEQFF; CDR3 DNA: TGTGCCAGCAGCTTACTAGCGGGAGGCAAAGTCGAGCAGTTCTTC
V gene: TRBV27; J gene: TRBJ1-5; D gene: .; clone size: many; CDR3 protein: CASSPGTPYQPQHF; CDR3 DNA: TGTGCCAGCAGCCCCGGGACACCATATCAGCCCCAGCATTTT
V gene: TRBV5-1; J gene: TRBJ2-7; D gene: .; clone size: .; CDR3 protein: CASSFSGSEQYF; CDR3 DNA: TGCGCCAGCAGCTTTTCAGGGAGCGAGCAGTACTTC
V gene: TRBV4-3; J gene: TRBJ2-3; D gene: .; clone size: .; CDR3 protein: CASSQWRTDTQYF; CDR3 DNA: TGCGCCAGCAGCCAGTGGCGCACAGATACGCAGTATTTT
V gene: TRBV7-8; J gene: TRBJ2-1; D gene: .; clone size: .; CDR3 protein: CAVKIGVYEFF; CDR3 DNA: TGTGCCGTCAAGATCGGCGTCTATGAGTTCTTC
V gene: TRBV13; J gene: TRBJ2-7; D gene: TRBD1; clone size: .; CDR3 protein: CASSHRDRGAYEQYF; CDR3 DNA: TGTGCCAGCAGCCATCGGGACAGGGGAGCCTACGAGCAGTACTTC
V gene: TRBV2; J gene: TRBJ1-2; D gene: TRBD1; clone size: few; CDR3 protein: CASSLGQGTNYGYTF; CDR3 DNA: TGTGCCAGCAGCCTGGGACAGGGGACGAACTATGGCTACACCTTC
V gene: TRBV6-5; J gene: TRBJ1-2; D gene: .; clone size: .; CDR3 protein: CASRHGYTF; CDR3 DNA: TGTGCCAGCAGACATGGCTACACCTTC
V gene: TRBV7-2; J gene: TRBJ2-6; D gene: .; clone size: .; CDR3 protein: CASSLGRGSGANVLTF; CDR3 DNA: TGTGCCAGCAGCTTAGGACGGGGCTCTGGGGCCAACGTCCTGACTTTC
V gene: TRBV4-2; J gene: TRBJ2-3; D gene: .; clone size: .; CDR3 protein: CASTQVGLESTDTQYF; CDR3 DNA: TGTGCCAGCACCCAAGTTGGGCTAGAGAGCACAGATACGCAGTATTTT
V gene: TRBV23-1; J gene: TRBJ1-5; D gene: .; clone size: few; CDR3 protein: CAPEDSNQPQHF; CDR3 DNA: TGCGCCCCCGAGGATAGCAATCAGCCCCAGCATTTT
V gene: TRBV2; J gene: TRBJ2-5; D gene: TRBD2; clone size: .; CDR3 protein: CASRPGVAGKQETQYF; CDR3 DNA: TGTGCCAGCAGACCCGGGGTAGCGGGAAAACAAGAGACCCAGTACTTC
V gene: TRBV13; J gene: TRBJ1-1; D gene: .; clone size: .; CDR3 protein: CASSLVRMNTEAFF; CDR3 DNA: TGTGCCAGCAGCTTAGTCCGGATGAACACTGAAGCTTTCTTT
V gene: TRBV27; J gene: TRBJ2-3; D gene: TRBD2; clone size: .; CDR3 protein: CASNRLGGDTQYF; CDR3 DNA: TGTGCCAGCAACCGCCTGGGGGGGGATACGCAGTATTTT
V gene: TRBV7-2; J gene: TRBJ2-2; D gene: .; clone size: .; CDR3 protein: CASSSRGHGELFF; CDR3 DNA: TGTGCCAGCAGCTCCAGGGGTCACGGGGAGCTGTTTTTT
V gene: TRBV4-3; J gene: TRBJ2-7; D gene: TRBD1; clone size: .; CDR3 protein: CASSQVGQDEQYF; CDR3 DNA: TGCGCCAGCAGCCAAGTTGGACAGGACGAGCAGTACTTC
V gene: TRBV27; J gene: TRBJ2-7; D gene: .; clone size: few; CDR3 protein: CASSSGWEQYF; CDR3 DNA: TGTGCCAGCAGTTCCGGGTGGGAGCAGTACTTC
V gene: TRBV5-1; J gene: TRBJ2-3; D gene: TRBD2; clone size: .; CDR3 protein: CASSPVSLAGQADTQYF; CDR3 DNA: TGCGCCAGCAGCCCTGTGTCGCTAGCGGGCCAAGCAGATACGCAGTATTTT
V gene: TRBV27; J gene: TRBJ1-1; D gene: .; clone size: few; CDR3 protein: CASSRPGRAPEAFF; CDR3 DNA: TGTGCCAGCAGTAGACCAGGACGGGCCCCTGAAGCTTTCTTT
V gene: TRBV9; J gene: TRBJ2-3; D gene: .; clone size: few; CDR3 protein: CASNQGELTDTQYF; CDR3 DNA: TGTGCCAGCAATCAAGGGGAGCTCACAGATACGCAGTATTTT
V gene: TRBV29-1; J gene: TRBJ1-1; D gene: TRBD1; clone size: .; CDR3 protein: CSVRGRQGSNTEAFF; CDR3 DNA: TGCAGCGTGAGGGGAAGACAGGGGTCGAACACTGAAGCTTTCTTT
V gene: TRBV25-1; J gene: TRBJ2-7; D gene: .; clone size: .; CDR3 protein: CASSDGYEQYF; CDR3 DNA: TGTGCCAGCAGTGACGGCTACGAGCAGTACTTC
V gene: TRBV10-3; J gene: TRBJ2-7; D gene: TRBD1; clone size: few; CDR3 protein: CAISEETGGYEQYF; CDR3 DNA: TGTGCCATCAGTGAAGAGACAGGGGGATACGAGCAGTACTTC
V gene: TRBV7-2; J gene: TRBJ1-6; D gene: TRBD1; clone size: .; CDR3 protein: CASSSRDSRTNSPLHF; CDR3 DNA: TGTGCCAGCAGCTCGCGGGACAGCCGGACTAATTCACCCCTCCACTTT
V gene: TRBV29-1; J gene: TRBJ2-3; D gene: .; clone size: .; CDR3 protein: CSVSPLQSTDTQYF; CDR3 DNA: TGCAGCGTTTCTCCCTTGCAGAGCACAGATACGCAGTATTTT
V gene: TRBV27; J gene: TRBJ2-7; D gene: TRBD1; clone size: .; CDR3 protein: CASGDRGLLWEQYF; CDR3 DNA: TGTGCCAGCGGGGACAGGGGATTGCTGTGGGAGCAGTACTTC
V gene: TRBV15; J gene: TRBJ2-1; D gene: .; clone size: .; CDR3 protein: CATSTRTRFYNEQFF; CDR3 DNA: TGTGCCACCAGCACGAGGACACGGTTCTACAATGAGCAGTTCTTC
V gene: TRBV18; J gene: TRBJ1-4; D gene: .; clone size: few; CDR3 protein: CASSPPVGESEKLFF; CDR3 DNA: TGTGCCAGCTCACCCCCGGTCGGGGAAAGTGAAAAACTGTTTTTT
V gene: TRBV25-1; J gene: TRBJ1-6; D gene: TRBD1; clone size: .; CDR3 protein: CASSEIGGQENSPLHF; CDR3 DNA: TGTGCCAGCAGTGAAATCGGGGGACAGGAAAATTCACCCCTCCACTTT
V gene: TRBV5-6; J gene: TRBJ2-7; D gene: .; clone size: few; CDR3 protein: CASSPPADDYEQYF; CDR3 DNA: TGTGCCAGCAGCCCCCCAGCGGACGACTACGAGCAGTACTTC
V gene: TRBV9; J gene: TRBJ2-3; D gene: .; clone size: few; CDR3 protein: CASSVGVGEADTQYF; CDR3 DNA: TGTGCCAGCAGCGTAGGGGTGGGGGAGGCAGATACGCAGTATTTT
V gene: TRBV27; J gene: TRBJ2-3; D gene: TRBD2; clone size: few; CDR3 protein: CASSAGASGGNTDTQYF; CDR3 DNA: TGTGCCAGCAGTGCCGGGGCTAGCGGGGGGAACACAGATACGCAGTATTTT
V gene: TRBV10-3; J gene: TRBJ2-1; D gene: .; clone size: few; CDR3 protein: CAISESGGYNEQFF; CDR3 DNA: TGTGCCATCAGTGAGTCAGGGGGCTACAATGAGCAGTTCTTC
V gene: TRBV7-2; J gene: TRBJ2-1; D gene: .; clone size: .; CDR3 protein: CASSSEGRGDEQFF; CDR3 DNA: TGTGCCAGCAGCTCAGAGGGCAGGGGGGATGAGCAGTTCTTC
V gene: TRBV29-1; J gene: TRBJ2-7; D gene: .; clone size: few; CDR3 protein: CSVGSGRNEQYF; CDR3 DNA: TGCAGCGTTGGCTCAGGGCGGAACGAGCAGTACTTC
V gene: TRBV30; J gene: TRBJ2-4; D gene: .; clone size: .; CDR3 protein: CAGTVDINIQYF; CDR3 DNA: TGTGCCGGGACGGTCGACATCAACATTCAGTACTTC
V gene: TRBV7-3; J gene: TRBJ1-1; D gene: .; clone size: .; CDR3 protein: CASSQKVGQTEAFF; CDR3 DNA: TGTGCCAGCAGTCAAAAGGTCGGACAGACTGAAGCTTTCTTT